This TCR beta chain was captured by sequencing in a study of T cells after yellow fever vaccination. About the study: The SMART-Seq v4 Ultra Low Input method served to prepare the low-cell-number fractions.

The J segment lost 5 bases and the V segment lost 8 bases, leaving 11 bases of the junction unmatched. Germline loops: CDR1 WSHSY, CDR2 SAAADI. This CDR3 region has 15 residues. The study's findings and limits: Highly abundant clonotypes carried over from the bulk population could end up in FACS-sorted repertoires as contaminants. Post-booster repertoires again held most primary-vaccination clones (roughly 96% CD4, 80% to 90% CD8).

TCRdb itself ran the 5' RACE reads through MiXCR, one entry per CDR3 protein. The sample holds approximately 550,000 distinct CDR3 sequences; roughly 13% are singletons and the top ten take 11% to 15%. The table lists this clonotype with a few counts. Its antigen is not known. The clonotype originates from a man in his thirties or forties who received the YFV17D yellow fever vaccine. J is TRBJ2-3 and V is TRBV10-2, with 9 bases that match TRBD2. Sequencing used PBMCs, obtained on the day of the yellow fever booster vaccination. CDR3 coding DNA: TGCGCCAGCGCCCGGGCGGCGGGAGGGGGAGATACGCAGTATTTT. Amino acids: CASARAAGGGDTQYF.